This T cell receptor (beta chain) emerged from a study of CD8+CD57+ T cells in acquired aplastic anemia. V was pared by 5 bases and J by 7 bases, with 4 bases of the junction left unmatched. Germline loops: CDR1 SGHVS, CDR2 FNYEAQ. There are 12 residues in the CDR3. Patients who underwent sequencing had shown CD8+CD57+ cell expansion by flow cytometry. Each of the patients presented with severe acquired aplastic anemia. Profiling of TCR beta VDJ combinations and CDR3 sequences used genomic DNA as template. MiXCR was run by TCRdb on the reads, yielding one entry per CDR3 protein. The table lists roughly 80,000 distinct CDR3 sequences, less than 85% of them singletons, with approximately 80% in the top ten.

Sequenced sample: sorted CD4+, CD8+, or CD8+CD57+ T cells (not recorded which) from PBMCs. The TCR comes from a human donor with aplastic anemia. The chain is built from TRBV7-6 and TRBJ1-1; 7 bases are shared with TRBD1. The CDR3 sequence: CASSPQGYEAFF. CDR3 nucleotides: TGTGCCAGCAGCCCACAGGGGTATGAAGCTTTCTTT. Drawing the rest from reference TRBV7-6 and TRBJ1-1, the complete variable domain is GAGVSQSPRYKVTKRGQDVALRCDPISGHVSLYWYRQALGQGPEFLTYFNYEAQQDKSGLPNDRFSAERPEGSISTLTIQRTEQRDSAMYRCASSPQGYEAFFGQGTRLTVV.